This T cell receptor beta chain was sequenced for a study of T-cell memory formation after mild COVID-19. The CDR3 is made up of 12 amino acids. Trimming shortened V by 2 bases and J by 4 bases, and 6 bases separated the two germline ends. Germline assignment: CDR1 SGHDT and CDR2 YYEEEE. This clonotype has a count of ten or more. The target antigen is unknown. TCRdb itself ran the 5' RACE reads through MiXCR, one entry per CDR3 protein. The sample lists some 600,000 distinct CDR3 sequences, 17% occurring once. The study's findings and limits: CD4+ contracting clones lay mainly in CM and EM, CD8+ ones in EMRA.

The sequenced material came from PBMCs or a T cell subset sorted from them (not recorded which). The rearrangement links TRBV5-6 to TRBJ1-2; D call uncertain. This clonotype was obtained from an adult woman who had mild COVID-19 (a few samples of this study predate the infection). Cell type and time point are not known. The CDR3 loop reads CASSLASYGYTF. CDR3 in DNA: TGTGCCAGCAGCTTAGCTAGCTATGGCTACACCTTC.